The entry below describes one T cell receptor beta chain. Its specificity is not known. The source of the sample is a study of OX40 agonist ivuxolimab in advanced cancers. Points from the study as a whole: Fewer expanded clones were found on average in CD4+ than in CD8+ T cells. CD4+ and CD8+ blood T cells expanded clonally by week 6 at 0.1 to 3.0 mg/kg. Normalized T-cell clonal expansion was also low in a subset of nonresponders.

The data were produced by immunoSEQ multiplex PCR, yet TCRdb's version contains in-frame clones alone and is incomplete. The sample includes about 74,000 clones, around 90% of them seen just once. The germline gives CDR1 MNHEY, CDR2 SMNVEV (reference sequence). This CDR3 has 13 residues. The ends were cut back, 3 bases at V and 6 bases at J, with 8 bases in the middle. Sequences were derived from CD4+ or CD8+ T cells sorted from blood, sampled in a trial of the OX40 agonist ivuxolimab. The rearrangement links TRBV27 to TRBJ1-4, with a possible D match to TRBD1 (5 bases). This receptor was taken from an adult with an advanced solid tumor such as melanoma, head and neck, liver or kidney cancer. CDR3 in amino acids: CASSFGGDEKLFF. For the CDR3, the DNA is TGTGCCAGCAGTTTTGGGGGGGATGAAAAACTGTTTTTT.